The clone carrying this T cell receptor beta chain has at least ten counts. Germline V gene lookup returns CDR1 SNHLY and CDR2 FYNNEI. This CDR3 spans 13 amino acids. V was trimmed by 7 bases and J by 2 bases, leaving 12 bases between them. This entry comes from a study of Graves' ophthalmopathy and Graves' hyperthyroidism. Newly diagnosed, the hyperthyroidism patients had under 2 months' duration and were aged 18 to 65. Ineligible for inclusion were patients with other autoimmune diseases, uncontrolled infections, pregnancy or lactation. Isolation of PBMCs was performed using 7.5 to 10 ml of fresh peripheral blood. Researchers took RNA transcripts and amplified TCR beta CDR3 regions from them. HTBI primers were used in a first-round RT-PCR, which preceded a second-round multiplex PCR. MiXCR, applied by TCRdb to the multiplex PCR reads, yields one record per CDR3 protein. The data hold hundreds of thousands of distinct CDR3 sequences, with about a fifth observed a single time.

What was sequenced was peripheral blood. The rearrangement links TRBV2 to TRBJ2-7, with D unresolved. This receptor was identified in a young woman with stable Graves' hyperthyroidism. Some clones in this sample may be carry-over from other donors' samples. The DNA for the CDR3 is TGTGCCAGCATCCGGGCCCCCACCTACGAGCAGTACTTC. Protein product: CASIRAPTYEQYF.